Ten or more counts support the clone carrying this T cell receptor (beta chain). Its antigen is unknown. Per the original methods: Counting gave a median of roughly 100,000 TCRs per sample, with values ranging from about 23,224 to 690,600. TCRdb reanalysed the RACE reads using MiXCR and keeps one entry per CDR3 protein. The V and J calls were not made by the authors but by TCRdb's processing. The table shows 350,000 to 450,000 distinct CDR3 sequences, with around 5.5% occurring only once. These data belong to a study of human T cells and chemical hapten exposure. Time point reported: pre-sensitization, week 0. Treatment specified: therapeutic diphenylcyclopropenone sensitization with weekly scalp DPC. Staff drew blood before applying each patch test. Germline values: CDR1 MNHEY, CDR2 SVGEGT. This CDR3 spans 16 amino acids. The trim removed 4 bases at V and 0 bases at J, leaving 5 bases unmatched. The study, taken as a whole, reports: A positive correlation with patch test score was shown by PT1 expanded TCR counts.

The chain links TRBV6-2 or TRBV6-3 to TRBJ2-7; 11 bases match TRBD1. This receptor was obtained from a woman in her 50s with alopecia areata. Some clones in this sample may be carry-over from other donors' samples. The sample consisted of whole blood, taken in connection with sensitization to the hapten diphenylcyclopropenone (DPC). The CDR3 DNA sequence: TGTGCCAGCAGTTCCCGGGACAGGGGGAGCTCCTACGAGCAGTACTTC. It is translated as CASSSRDRGSSYEQYF.